Listed here is a single T cell receptor beta chain. The sample originates from a study of blood T cells in healthy people across ages. There are 13 residues in the CDR3. CDR1 MDHEN and CDR2 SYDVKM come from the germline V gene. J was trimmed by 5 bases and V by 8 bases; bases with no gene match: 5. PCR was performed a second time for about 7 to 12 cycles using a sample-barcoded 5' primer and a J-beta primer mix. TCRdb re-called the 5' RACE reads through MiXCR, storing one row per CDR3 protein. Of hundreds of thousands of distinct CDR3 sequences in the sample, roughly 44% are singletons; the top ten hold about 21%. The people who gave samples were healthy Caucasians from Russia, aged roughly 6 to 95. Isolating PBMCs gave at least 6 million of these cells per sample.

The source material was blood. This receptor was obtained from a man aged 55 to 70 in good health. J is TRBJ2-1 and V is TRBV28, with 8 bases matching TRBD1. CDR3 in DNA: TGTGCCAGCTGGACAGGGCAAGACAATGAGCAGTTCTTC. This sequence encodes CASWTGQDNEQFF.